This TCR beta chain was sequenced in a study of blood T cell repertoires in COVID-19. Sequenced by immunoSEQ multiplex PCR; TCRdb stores in-frame clones only, minus some. Of 210,000 or so clones listed, around four fifths are singletons. V lost 1 base, J lost 4 bases, and 4 bases stayed unmatched. The CDR3 consists of 16 residues. The V gene's germline CDR1 is SGHDN and CDR2 FVKESK. A few counts support this clone. Sequences were obtained from peripheral blood. This sequence was found in a man between 45 and 60 years old with active or convalescent COVID-19. This chain connects TRBV14 to TRBJ2-2, with TRBD1 matching over 9 bases. DNA for the CDR3: TGTGCCAGCAGCCAAGGTAACAGGGGGCCCACCGGGGAGCTGTTTTTT. Amino acids: CASSQGNRGPTGELFF.